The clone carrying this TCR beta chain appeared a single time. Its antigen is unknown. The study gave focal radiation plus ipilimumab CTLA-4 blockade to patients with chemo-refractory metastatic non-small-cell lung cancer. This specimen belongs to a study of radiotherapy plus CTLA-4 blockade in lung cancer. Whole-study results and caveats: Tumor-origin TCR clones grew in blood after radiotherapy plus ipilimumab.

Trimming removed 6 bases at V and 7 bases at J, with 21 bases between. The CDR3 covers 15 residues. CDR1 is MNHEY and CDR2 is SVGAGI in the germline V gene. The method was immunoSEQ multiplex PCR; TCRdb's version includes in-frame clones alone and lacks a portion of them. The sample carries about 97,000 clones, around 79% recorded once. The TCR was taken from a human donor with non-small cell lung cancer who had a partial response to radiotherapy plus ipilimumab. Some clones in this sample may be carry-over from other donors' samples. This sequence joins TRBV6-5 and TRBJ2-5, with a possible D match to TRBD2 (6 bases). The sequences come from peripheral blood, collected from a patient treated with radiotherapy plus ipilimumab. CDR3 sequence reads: CASSESVSGVGTQYF. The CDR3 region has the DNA TGTGCCAGCAGCGAGAGCGTGTCGGGAGTGGGGACCCAGTACTTC.